Listed here are 10 T cell receptor beta chains from one sample, sequenced in a study of human T cells and chemical hapten exposure. Time point described: patch test 1, 2 weeks after DPC sensitization. The treatment here: therapeutic diphenylcyclopropenone sensitization with weekly scalp DPC. The authors' total RNA extraction used unfractionated whole blood. One entry per CDR3 protein results from TCRdb running MiXCR on the RACE reads. The sample carries around 57,000 distinct CDR3 sequences, 8% to 13% recorded once. This material consisted of whole blood, taken in connection with sensitization to the hapten diphenylcyclopropenone (DPC). These receptors were obtained from a woman between 40 and 50 years old with alopecia areata. Some clones in this sample may be carry-over from other donors' samples.

Remarks on this clonotype: Compared with germline, one end of the junction differs, possibly owing to a read error. The gene calls are TRBV28 and TRBJ1-1; D may be TRBD1 (6 bases). CDR1 is MDHEN, CDR2 SYDVKM, per germline. CDR3 size: 13 residues. CDR3 loop: CANSLAQGTEAFF. As DNA, the CDR3 is TGTGCCAACAGTCTCGCCCAGGGGACTGAAGCTTTCTTT.

This clonotype showed up many times. The genes are TRBV6-1 and TRBJ2-3; D is unresolved. Germline V gives CDR1 MNHNS, CDR2 SASEGT. The CDR3 sequence is 18 residues long. Trimming took 4 bases from V and 2 from J, leaving 22 bases between them. The CDR3 spells CASSALPQRAAPTDTQYF. The DNA for the CDR3 is TGTGCCAGCAGTGCCCTCCCCCAACGGGCCGCCCCCACAGATACGCAGTATTTT.

The chain employs TRBV12-3 or TRBV12-4 and TRBJ2-1, with TRBD1 matching over 9 bases. Trimming removed 5 bases from V and 4 bases from J; junction bases left unmatched: 6. The CDR3 loop spans 15 amino acids. CDR3 nucleotides: TGTGCCAGCAGTGACGACAGGGGGATATACAATGAGCAGTTCTTC. Protein sequence: CASSDDRGIYNEQFF.

This clonotype was counted at least ten times. The rearrangement joins TRBV30 to TRBJ1-2, with D unresolved. Germline V gene data show CDR1 as GTSNPN and CDR2 as SVGIG (reference sequence). Between the trimmed V and J ends, which lost 2 bases and 0 bases, there was a span of 13 bases. This CDR3 region has 15 residues. The CDR3 DNA reads as TGTGCCTGGAGTACAAAAGACGGAGCTAACTATGGCTACACCTTC. It codes for CAWSTKDGANYGYTF.

The sample holds many counts of this clonotype. V gene TRBV5-1 combines with J gene TRBJ2-1, with D unclear. The CDR3 is 13 amino acids. The germline V and J ends were trimmed by 0 bases and 3 bases, with 4 bases remaining between them. Looked up from germline, CDR1 is SGHRS and CDR2 is YFSETQ. The CDR3 DNA is TGCGCCAGCAGCTTGGGCAGCTACAATGAGCAGTTCTTC. This encodes CASSLGSYNEQFF.

This clonotype was observed a handful of times. The rearrangement joins TRBV12-5 to TRBJ2-1; possibly TRBD1 or TRBD2 for D (6 bases each). V lost 7 bases to trimming and J lost 8 bases, with 27 bases between them. CDR1 LGHNT and CDR2 FRNRAP come from the germline V gene. The CDR3 covers 17 residues. CDR3 nucleotide sequence: TGTGCTAGTGACATATCTGGGGGGCGGGGTCGCAGGGATGAGCAGTTCTTC. Translation: CASDISGGRGRRDEQFF.

This clonotype has a count of ten or more. The CDR3 coding sequence is TGCGCCAGCAGCGGGGACAGCCAAGAGACCCAGTACTTC. Its protein product is CASSGDSQETQYF. V is TRBV10-2 and J is TRBJ2-5; TRBD1 aligns across 7 bases. This CDR3 contains 13 residues. Trimming removed 6 bases from V and 1 base from J; junction bases left unmatched: 2. The germline gives CDR1 WSHSY, CDR2 SAAADI.

The J gene is TRBJ2-7, the V gene TRBV29-1; 7 bases line up with TRBD1. The CDR3 is 11 amino acids. CDR1 SQVTM and CDR2 ANQGSEA come from the germline V gene. V dropped 3 bases and J dropped 6; count of bases not matched to a gene: 2. The CDR3 nucleotides read TGCAGCGTTGAGACAGGGTCCGAGCAGTACTTC. Its translation: CSVETGSEQYF.

This clonotype was seen repeatedly, ten times or more. The CDR3: CASSQWRGTDTQYF. The CDR3 bases are TGTGCCAGCAGCCAATGGCGGGGCACAGATACGCAGTATTTT. V and J are TRBV3-1 and TRBJ2-3; a possible D gene is TRBD2 (5 bases). The V gene's germline CDR1 is LGHDT and CDR2 YNNKEL (reference sequence). With 2 bases removed from V and 1 base from J, the gap between germline ends came to 7 bases. CDR3 length: 14 amino acids.

This clonotype was recorded a few times. CDR3 DNA sequence: TGTGCCAGCAGCTCTAGCGGAGCCAATGAGCAGTTCTTC. This sequence encodes CASSSSGANEQFF. V and J are TRBV7-3 and TRBJ2-1; 7 nucleotides agree with TRBD2. Per the germline V gene, CDR1 is SGHTA and CDR2 is FQGTGA. CDR3 length: 13 amino acids. Trimming removed 4 bases from V and 6 bases from J; junction bases left unmatched: 3.